A selection of T cell receptor beta chains follows, all from one sample in a study of blood T cell repertoires in COVID-19. The method was immunoSEQ multiplex PCR; TCRdb's version includes in-frame clones alone and lacks a portion of them. The table has 200,000 to 300,000 clones, 86% seen once. The sample comprised peripheral blood. The source is an elderly man with acute or convalescent COVID-19. CDR3s include the opening cysteine and the closing phenylalanine or tryptophan. The order of the fields is CDR3 protein, CDR3 DNA, D gene, V gene, J gene, clone size. D genes are given only for firm matches. Size values are once, few and many counts, or a class for expanded clones, and some rows have none.

CDR3: CASSEAGQGYGYTF
DNA: TGTGCCAGCAGTGAAGCCGGGCAGGGCTATGGCTACACCTTC
D: NA
V: TRBV6-4
J: TRBJ1-2
size: few

CDR3: CASSASTGSLTEAFF
DNA: TGTGCCAGCAGCGCCAGCACAGGGTCTTTAACTGAAGCTTTCTTT
D: NA
V: TRBV7-2
J: TRBJ1-1
size: few

CDR3: CASSQQGYEQFF
DNA: TGCGCCAGCAGCCAACAGGGTTATGAGCAGTTCTTC
D: NA
V: TRBV4-1
J: TRBJ2-1
size: NA

CDR3: CASRGSLSGNTIYF
DNA: TGTGCCAGCAGGGGGAGCCTCTCTGGAAACACCATATATTTT
D: NA
V: TRBV27
J: TRBJ1-3
size: NA

CDR3: CATSDPDRGRAGGEKLFF
DNA: TGTGCCACCAGTGATCCGGACAGGGGGCGGGCAGGCGGGGAAAAACTGTTTTTT
D: TRBD1
V: TRBV24-1
J: TRBJ1-4
size: NA

CDR3: CASSMRGPGRGNQPQHF
DNA: TGTGCCAGTAGTATGAGAGGCCCCGGTCGGGGCAATCAGCCCCAGCATTTT
D: NA
V: TRBV19
J: TRBJ1-5
size: NA

CDR3: CASSEIGGTEAFF
DNA: TGTGCCAGCAGTGAAATAGGGGGAACTGAAGCTTTCTTT
D: NA
V: TRBV6-1
J: TRBJ1-1
size: once

CDR3: CASSLDTGINQPQHF
DNA: TGTGCCAGCAGCTTAGATACAGGGATTAATCAGCCCCAGCATTTT
D: NA
V: TRBV7-9
J: TRBJ1-5
size: NA

CDR3: CASSTINRGGGAGYTF
DNA: TGTGCCAGCAGCACAATTAACAGGGGAGGAGGTGCAGGCTACACCTTC
D: TRBD1
V: TRBV7-2
J: TRBJ1-2
size: NA

CDR3: CASTPLAGLYNEQFF
DNA: TGTGCCAGCACCCCATTAGCGGGCCTATACAATGAGCAGTTCTTC
D: TRBD2
V: TRBV7-2
J: TRBJ2-1
size: NA

CDR3: CASSSTTGDWGGYTF
DNA: TGTGCCAGCAGCTCCACGACAGGGGATTGGGGTGGCTACACCTTC
D: TRBD1
V: TRBV7-2
J: TRBJ1-2
size: few

CDR3: CASSLGAGGEQFF
DNA: TGTGCCAGCAGCTTAGGTGCAGGTGGGGAGCAGTTCTTC
D: NA
V: TRBV7-3
J: TRBJ2-1
size: NA

CDR3: CASSQGLAGAHNEQFF
DNA: TGTGCCAGCAGCCAAGGACTAGCGGGGGCCCACAATGAGCAGTTCTTC
D: TRBD2
V: TRBV3-1/TRBV3-2
J: TRBJ2-1
size: once

CDR3: CASSWRGRLSERTTDTQYF
DNA: TGTGCCAGCAGTTGGAGGGGGCGCCTGTCGGAGCGGACCACAGATACGCAGTATTTT
D: NA
V: TRBV27
J: TRBJ2-3
size: once

CDR3: CASSIDREGNEQYF
DNA: TGTGCCAGTAGTATTGATCGGGAGGGGAACGAGCAGTACTTC
D: TRBD2
V: TRBV19
J: TRBJ2-7
size: NA

CDR3: CASSIGQNLQAFF
DNA: TGTGCCAGTAGTATAGGACAGAATTTACAAGCTTTCTTT
D: NA
V: TRBV19
J: TRBJ1-1
size: NA

CDR3: CATSDPGQSGYTF
DNA: TGTGCCACCAGTGACCCCGGACAGAGCGGCTACACCTTC
D: NA
V: TRBV24-1
J: TRBJ1-2
size: NA